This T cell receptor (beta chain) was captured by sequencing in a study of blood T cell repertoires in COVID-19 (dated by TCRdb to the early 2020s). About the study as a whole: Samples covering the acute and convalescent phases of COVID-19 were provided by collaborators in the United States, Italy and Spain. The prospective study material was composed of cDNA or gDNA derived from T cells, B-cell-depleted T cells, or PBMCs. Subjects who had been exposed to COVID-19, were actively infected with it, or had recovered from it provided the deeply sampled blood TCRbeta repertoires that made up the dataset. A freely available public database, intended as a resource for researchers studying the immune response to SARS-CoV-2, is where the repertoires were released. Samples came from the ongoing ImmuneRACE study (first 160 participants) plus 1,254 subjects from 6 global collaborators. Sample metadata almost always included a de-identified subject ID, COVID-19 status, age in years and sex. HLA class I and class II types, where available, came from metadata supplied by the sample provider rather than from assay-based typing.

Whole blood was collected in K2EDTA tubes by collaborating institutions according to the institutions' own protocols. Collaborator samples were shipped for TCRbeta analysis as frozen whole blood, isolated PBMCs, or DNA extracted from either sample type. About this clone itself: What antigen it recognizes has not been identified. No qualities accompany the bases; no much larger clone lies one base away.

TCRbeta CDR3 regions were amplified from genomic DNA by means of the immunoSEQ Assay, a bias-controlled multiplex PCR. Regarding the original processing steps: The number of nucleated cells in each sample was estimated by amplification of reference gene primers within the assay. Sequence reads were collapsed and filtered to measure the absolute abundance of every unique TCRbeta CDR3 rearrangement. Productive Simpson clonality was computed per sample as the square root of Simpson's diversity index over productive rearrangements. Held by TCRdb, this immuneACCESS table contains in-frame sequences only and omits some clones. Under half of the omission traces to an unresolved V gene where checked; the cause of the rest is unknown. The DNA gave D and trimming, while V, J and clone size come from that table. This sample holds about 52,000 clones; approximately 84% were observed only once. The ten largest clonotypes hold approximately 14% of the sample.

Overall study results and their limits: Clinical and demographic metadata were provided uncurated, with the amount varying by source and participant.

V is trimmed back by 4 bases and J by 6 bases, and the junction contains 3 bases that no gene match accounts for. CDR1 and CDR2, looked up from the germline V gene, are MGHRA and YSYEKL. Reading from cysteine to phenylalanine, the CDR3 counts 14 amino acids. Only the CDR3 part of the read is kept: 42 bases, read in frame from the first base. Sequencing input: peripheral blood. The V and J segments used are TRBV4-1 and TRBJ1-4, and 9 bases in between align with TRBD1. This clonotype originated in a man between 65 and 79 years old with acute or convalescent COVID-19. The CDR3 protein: CASSLRTGDEKLFF. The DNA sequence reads TGCGCCAGCAGCCTACGGACAGGGGATGAAAAACTGTTTTTT.